A selection of T cell receptor beta chains follows, all from one sample in a study of blood T cell repertoires in COVID-19. Using immunoSEQ multiplex PCR, the repertoire was profiled, and TCRdb retains in-frame clones only, with some absent. The sample carries 120,000 to 150,000 clones, about three quarters recorded once. Material for sequencing was peripheral blood. The receptors stem from a man aged 45-60 years with acute or convalescent COVID-19. Both conserved end residues are part of each CDR3.

>15|TRBV24-1|TRBJ2-1
CATSGSGATYNEQFF
>16|TRBV2|TRBJ1-1
CASTLQAGLANTEAFF
>12|TRBV11-3|TRBJ2-2
CASSPYTGELFF
>15|TRBV19|TRBJ1-1
CASSSMGQGNTEAFF
>15|TRBV19|TRBJ2-3
CASTLGGVNTDTQYF
>15|TRBV27|TRBJ2-7
CASGRASGGAYEQYF
>12|TRBV18|TRBJ1-2
CASSPGTYGYTF
>13|TRBV29-1|TRBJ2-1
CSVAQDHYNEQFF
>11|TRBV19|TRBJ1-5
CASQGDQPQHF
>15|TRBV5-1|TRBJ1-3
CASSQGGHSGNTIYF
>13|TRBV5-6|TRBJ1-1
CASSKQGATEAFF
>11|TRBV11-3|TRBJ2-3
CASSRGDTQYF
>11|TRBV5-4|TRBJ2-5
CASSEQGGQYF
>11|TRBV3-1/TRBV3-2|TRBJ1-4
CASSLNEKLFF
>13|TRBV19|TRBJ1-1
CASIAGRWTEAFF
>13|TRBV12-3/TRBV12-4|TRBJ1-2
CASSLDPGDGYTF
>16|TRBV5-6|TRBJ2-6
CASSSTGWDGANVLTF
>14|TRBV5-1|TRBJ1-2
CASSPQGAGDGYTF
>14|TRBV2|TRBJ1-4
CASTQGQANEKLFF
>14|TRBV5-4|TRBJ2-5
CASSFGGGKETQYF
>13|TRBV4-1|TRBJ1-1
CASSQLQITEAFF
>14|TRBV3-1/TRBV3-2|TRBJ1-2
CASSQEGAGYGYTF
>12|TRBV6-6|TRBJ1-1
CASSWGGTEAFF
>15|TRBV24-1|TRBJ2-3
CATSETQGAGDTQYF
>15|TRBV18|TRBJ1-2
CASSLTGGADYGYTF
>16|TRBV7-6|TRBJ1-3
CASSATGGSSGNTIYF
>13|TRBV19|TRBJ1-2
CASSTEIARGYTF